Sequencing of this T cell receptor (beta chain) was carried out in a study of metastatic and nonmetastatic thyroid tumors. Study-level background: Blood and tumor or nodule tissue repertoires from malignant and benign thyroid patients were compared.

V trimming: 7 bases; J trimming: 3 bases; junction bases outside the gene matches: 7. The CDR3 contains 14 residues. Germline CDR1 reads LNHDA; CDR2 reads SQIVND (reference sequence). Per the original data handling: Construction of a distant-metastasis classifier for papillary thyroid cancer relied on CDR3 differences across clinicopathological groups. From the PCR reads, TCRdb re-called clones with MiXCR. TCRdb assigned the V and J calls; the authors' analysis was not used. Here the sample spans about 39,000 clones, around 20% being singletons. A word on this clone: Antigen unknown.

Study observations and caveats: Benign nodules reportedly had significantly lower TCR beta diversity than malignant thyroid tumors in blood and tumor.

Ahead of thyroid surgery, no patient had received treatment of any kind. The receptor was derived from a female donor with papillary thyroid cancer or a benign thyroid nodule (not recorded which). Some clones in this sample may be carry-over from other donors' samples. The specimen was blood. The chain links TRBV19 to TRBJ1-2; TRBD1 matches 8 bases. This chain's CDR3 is CASKVDRAYYGYTF. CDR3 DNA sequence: TGTGCCAGTAAGGTGGACAGGGCCTACTATGGCTACACCTTC.